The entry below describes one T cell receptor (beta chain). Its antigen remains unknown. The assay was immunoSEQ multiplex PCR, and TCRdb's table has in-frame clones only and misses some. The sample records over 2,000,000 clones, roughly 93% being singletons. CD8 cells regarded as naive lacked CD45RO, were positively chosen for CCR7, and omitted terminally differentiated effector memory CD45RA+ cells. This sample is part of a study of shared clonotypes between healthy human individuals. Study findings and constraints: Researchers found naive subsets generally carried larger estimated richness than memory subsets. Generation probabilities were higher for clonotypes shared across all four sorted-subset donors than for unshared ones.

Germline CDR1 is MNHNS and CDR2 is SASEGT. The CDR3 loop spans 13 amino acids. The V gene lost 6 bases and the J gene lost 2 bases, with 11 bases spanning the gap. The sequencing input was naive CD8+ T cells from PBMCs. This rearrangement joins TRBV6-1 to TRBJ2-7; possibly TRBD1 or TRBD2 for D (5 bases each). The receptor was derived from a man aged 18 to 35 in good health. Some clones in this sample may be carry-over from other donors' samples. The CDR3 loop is CASSEGITYEQYF. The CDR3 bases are TGTGCCAGCAGCGAGGGGATTACCTACGAGCAGTACTTC.